The present entry profiles one T cell receptor (beta chain) with its context. Trimming pared 8 bases from V and 3 bases from J, leaving 26 bases between. CDR3 size: 18 residues. Germline values: CDR1 SGHVS, CDR2 FQNEAQ. This sample stems from a study of blood T cell repertoires in COVID-19. Overall study: PBMCs, B-cell-depleted T cells, or T cells were the source of the cDNA or gDNA that made up the material.

Generated by immunoSEQ multiplex PCR, the TCRdb table keeps only in-frame clones and is missing some. The table lists 45,000 to 55,000 clones, more than 60% of them singletons. The rearrangement links TRBV7-8 to TRBJ1-5, with D perhaps matching TRBD1 (5 bases). Specimen: peripheral blood. The clonotype originates from a human donor with active or convalescent COVID-19. The donor label of this sample is uncertain. The CDR3 coding sequence is TGTGCCAGCTCGAAAATTGAGTGGGTCGGACAAAACAATCAGCCCCAGCATTTT. This gives the protein CASSKIEWVGQNNQPQHF.